A single T cell receptor beta chain is shown here with its context. The data were taken from a study of T-cell memory formation after mild COVID-19. Trimming took off 5 bases at V and 3 bases at J, with 16 bases between the two ends. Germline V CDR1 and CDR2: MNHNY, SVGAGI (reference sequence). The CDR3 totals 15 residues. Constant-segment primers were used for 5'RACE, and the resulting TCR alpha and TCR beta cDNA libraries carried sample barcodes and UMIs. TCRdb passed the 5' RACE reads through MiXCR, listing each CDR3 protein once. The data show about 140,000 distinct CDR3 sequences, with under 7% seen just once and about 2.1% held by the top ten.

The clonotype was recovered from an adult woman who had mild COVID-19 (a few samples of this study predate the infection). Cell type and time point are not known. The rearrangement links TRBV6-6 to TRBJ1-1, with D perhaps matching TRBD1 (6 bases). The sequencing input was PBMCs or a T cell subset sorted from them (not recorded which). CDR3 protein: CASSTNRALHTEAFF. The DNA for the CDR3 is TGTGCCAGCAGTACCAACAGGGCGCTACACACTGAAGCTTTCTTT.